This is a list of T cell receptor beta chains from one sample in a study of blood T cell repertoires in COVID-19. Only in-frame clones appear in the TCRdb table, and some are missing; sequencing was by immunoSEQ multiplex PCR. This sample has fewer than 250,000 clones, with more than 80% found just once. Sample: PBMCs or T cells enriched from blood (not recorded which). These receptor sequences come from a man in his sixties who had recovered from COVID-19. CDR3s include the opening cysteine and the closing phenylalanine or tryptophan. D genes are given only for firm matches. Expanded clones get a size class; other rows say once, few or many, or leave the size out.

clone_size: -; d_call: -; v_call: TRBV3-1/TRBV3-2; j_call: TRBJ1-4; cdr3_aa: CASSQGGGNEKLFF; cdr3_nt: TGTGCCAGCAGCCAAGGGGGCGGTAATGAAAAACTGTTTTTT
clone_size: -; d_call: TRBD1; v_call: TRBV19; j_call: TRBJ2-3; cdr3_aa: CASSGQGAGTQYF; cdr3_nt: TGTGCCAGTAGTGGGCAGGGGGCAGGTACGCAGTATTTT
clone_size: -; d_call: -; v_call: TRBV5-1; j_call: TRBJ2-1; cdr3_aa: CASSLVQGIYNEQFF; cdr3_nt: TGCGCCAGCAGCTTGGTCCAGGGGATATACAATGAGCAGTTCTTC
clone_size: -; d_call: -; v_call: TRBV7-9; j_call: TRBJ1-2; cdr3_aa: CASSHVGQNYGYTF; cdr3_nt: TGTGCCAGCAGCCACGTGGGACAAAACTATGGCTACACCTTC
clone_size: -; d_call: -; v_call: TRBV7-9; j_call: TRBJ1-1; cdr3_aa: CASSLAIGGNTEAFF; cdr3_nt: TGTGCCAGCAGCTTAGCGATTGGAGGGAACACTGAAGCTTTCTTT
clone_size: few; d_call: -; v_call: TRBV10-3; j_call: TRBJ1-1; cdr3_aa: CAISSGPMDTEAFF; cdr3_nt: TGTGCCATCAGTTCAGGTCCCATGGACACTGAAGCTTTCTTT
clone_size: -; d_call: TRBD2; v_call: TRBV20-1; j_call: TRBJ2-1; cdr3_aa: CSASQLAGGSYNEQFF; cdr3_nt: TGCAGTGCTAGTCAACTAGCGGGGGGCTCTTACAATGAGCAGTTCTTC
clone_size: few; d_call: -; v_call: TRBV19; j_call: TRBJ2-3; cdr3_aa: CASSNTGTTDTQYF; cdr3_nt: TGTGCCAGTAGCAACACAGGGACCACAGATACGCAGTATTTT
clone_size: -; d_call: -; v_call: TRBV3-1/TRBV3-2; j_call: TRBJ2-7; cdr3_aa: CASSQRQHEQYF; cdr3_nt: TGTGCCAGCAGCCAACGACAGCACGAGCAGTACTTC
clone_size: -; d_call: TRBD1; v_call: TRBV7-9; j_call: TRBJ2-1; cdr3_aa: CASSPGWDRSWNEQFF; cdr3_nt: TGTGCCAGCAGCCCCGGCTGGGACAGGTCTTGGAATGAGCAGTTCTTC
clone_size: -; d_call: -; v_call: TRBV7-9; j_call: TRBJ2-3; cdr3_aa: CASSFSSGSTDTQYF; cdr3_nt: TGTGCCAGCAGCTTTTCCAGCGGTAGCACAGATACGCAGTATTTT
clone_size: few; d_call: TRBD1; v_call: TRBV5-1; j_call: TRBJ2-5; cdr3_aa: CASSSGGTGGGETQYF; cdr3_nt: TGCGCCAGCAGCTCTGGAGGGACAGGAGGGGGAGAGACCCAGTACTTC
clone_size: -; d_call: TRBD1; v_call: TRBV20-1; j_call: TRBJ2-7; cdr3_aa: CSAMTGEVQYF; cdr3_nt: TGCAGTGCAATGACAGGGGAGGTGCAGTACTTC
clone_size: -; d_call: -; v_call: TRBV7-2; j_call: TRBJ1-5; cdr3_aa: CASSLADSFNQPQHF; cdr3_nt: TGTGCCAGCAGCTTAGCGGACAGTTTCAATCAGCCCCAGCATTTT
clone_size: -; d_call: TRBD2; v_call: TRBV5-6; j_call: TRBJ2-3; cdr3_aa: CASSPSGGAGDTQYF; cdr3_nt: TGTGCCAGCAGCCCAAGCGGGGGGGCGGGAGATACGCAGTATTTT
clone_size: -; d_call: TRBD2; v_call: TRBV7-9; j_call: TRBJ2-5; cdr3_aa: CASSFAGEETQYF; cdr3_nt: TGTGCCAGCAGCTTCGCGGGGGAAGAGACCCAGTACTTC
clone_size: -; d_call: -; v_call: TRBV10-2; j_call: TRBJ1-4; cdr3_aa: CASKGRVDEKLFF; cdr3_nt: TGCGCCAGCAAGGGCAGGGTCGATGAAAAACTGTTTTTT
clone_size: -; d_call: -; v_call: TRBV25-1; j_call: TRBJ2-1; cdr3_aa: CATSPLTGTNEQFF; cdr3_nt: TGTGCCACCTCCCCCCTGACAGGTACCAATGAGCAGTTCTTC
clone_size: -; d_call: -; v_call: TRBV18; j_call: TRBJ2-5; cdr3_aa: CASSPPGHQETQYF; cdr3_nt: TGTGCCAGCTCACCACCGGGGCACCAGGAGACCCAGTACTTC
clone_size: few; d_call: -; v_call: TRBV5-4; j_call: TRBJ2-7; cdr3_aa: CASSLGQSYEQYF; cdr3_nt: TGTGCCAGCAGCCTAGGTCAGAGCTACGAGCAGTACTTC
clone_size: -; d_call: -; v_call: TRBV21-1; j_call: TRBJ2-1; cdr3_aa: CASSLNSGLAGGRNEQFF; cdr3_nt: TGTGCCAGCAGCTTAAACTCGGGACTAGCGGGGGGACGCAATGAGCAGTTCTTC
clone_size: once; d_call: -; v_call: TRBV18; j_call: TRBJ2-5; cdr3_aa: CASSPDSTFQETQYF; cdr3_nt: TGTGCCAGCTCACCTGACTCGACTTTCCAAGAGACCCAGTACTTC
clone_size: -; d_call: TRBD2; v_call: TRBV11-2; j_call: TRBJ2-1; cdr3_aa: CASSLGGGAYNEQFF; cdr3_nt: TGTGCCAGCAGCTTGGGCGGGGGGGCCTACAATGAGCAGTTCTTC
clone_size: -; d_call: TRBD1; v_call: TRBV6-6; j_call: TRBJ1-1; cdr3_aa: CASSDSGQGHTEAFF; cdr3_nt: TGTGCCAGCAGCGACTCCGGACAGGGCCACACTGAAGCTTTCTTT
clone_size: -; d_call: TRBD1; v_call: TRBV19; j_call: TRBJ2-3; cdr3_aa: CASRPRRQGGTDTQYF; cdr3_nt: TGTGCCAGTAGACCACGGAGACAGGGAGGCACAGATACGCAGTATTTT
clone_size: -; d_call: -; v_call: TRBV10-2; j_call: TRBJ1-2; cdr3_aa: CASSEPPGDYYGYTF; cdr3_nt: TGCGCCAGCAGTGAGCCCCCGGGGGATTACTATGGCTACACCTTC
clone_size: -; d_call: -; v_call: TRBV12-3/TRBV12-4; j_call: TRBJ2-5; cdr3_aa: CASSNQETQYF; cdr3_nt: TGTGCCAGCAGCAACCAAGAGACCCAGTACTTC
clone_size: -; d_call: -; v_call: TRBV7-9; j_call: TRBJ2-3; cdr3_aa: CASSLSGGAGTDTQYF; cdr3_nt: TGTGCCAGCAGCTTAAGTGGGGGGGCTGGCACAGATACGCAGTATTTT
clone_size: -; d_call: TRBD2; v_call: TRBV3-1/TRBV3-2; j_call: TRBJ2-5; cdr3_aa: CASSPAVAGYQETQYF; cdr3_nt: TGTGCCAGCAGCCCCGCCGTAGCGGGGTACCAAGAGACCCAGTACTTC
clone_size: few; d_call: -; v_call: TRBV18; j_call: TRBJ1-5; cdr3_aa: CASSDGVSNQPQHF; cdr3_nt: TGTGCCAGCTCTGACGGGGTAAGCAATCAGCCCCAGCATTTT
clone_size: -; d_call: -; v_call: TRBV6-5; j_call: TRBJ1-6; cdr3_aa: CASRVLPRGNSPLHF; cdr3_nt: TGTGCCAGCAGGGTACTCCCCCGCGGGAATTCACCCCTCCACTTT
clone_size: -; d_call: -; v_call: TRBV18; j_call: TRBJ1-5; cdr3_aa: CASSSPNQPQHF; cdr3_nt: TGTGCCAGCTCATCCCCAAATCAGCCCCAGCATTTT
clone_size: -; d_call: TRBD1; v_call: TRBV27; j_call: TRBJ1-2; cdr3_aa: CASSFVTGGFNYGYTF; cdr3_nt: TGTGCCAGCAGTTTCGTGACAGGGGGCTTTAACTATGGCTACACCTTC
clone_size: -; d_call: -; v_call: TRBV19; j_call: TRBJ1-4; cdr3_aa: CASSMGREGEKLFF; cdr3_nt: TGTGCCAGTAGTATGGGCAGGGAAGGGGAAAAACTGTTTTTT
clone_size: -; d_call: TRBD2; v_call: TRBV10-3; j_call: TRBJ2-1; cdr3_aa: CATRDYPGNEQFF; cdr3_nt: TGTGCCACCAGGGACTACCCGGGCAATGAGCAGTTCTTC
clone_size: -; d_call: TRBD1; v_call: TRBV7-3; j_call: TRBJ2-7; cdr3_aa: CASSLDRGYEQYF; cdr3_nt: TGTGCCAGCAGCTTGGACAGGGGCTACGAGCAGTACTTC
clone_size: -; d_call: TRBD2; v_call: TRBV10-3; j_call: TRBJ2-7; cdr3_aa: CAISAGLAGALYEQYF; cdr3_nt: TGTGCCATCAGCGCGGGACTAGCGGGGGCCCTTTACGAGCAGTACTTC
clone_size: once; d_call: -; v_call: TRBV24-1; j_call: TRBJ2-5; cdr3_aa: CATSDYRDPRKVETQYF; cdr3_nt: TGTGCCACCAGTGATTACAGGGACCCCAGGAAGGTAGAGACCCAGTACTTC
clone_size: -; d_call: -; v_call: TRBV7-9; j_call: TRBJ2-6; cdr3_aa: CASSRDFGANVLTF; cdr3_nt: TGTGCCAGCAGCCGGGACTTTGGGGCCAACGTCCTGACTTTC
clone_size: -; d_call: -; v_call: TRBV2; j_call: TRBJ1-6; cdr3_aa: CASSGEGNSPLHF; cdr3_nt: TGTGCCAGCAGTGGGGAGGGGAATTCACCCCTCCACTTT
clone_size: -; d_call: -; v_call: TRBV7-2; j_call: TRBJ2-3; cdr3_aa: CASSFWGATTDTQYF; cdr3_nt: TGTGCCAGCAGCTTCTGGGGAGCTACTACAGATACGCAGTATTTT
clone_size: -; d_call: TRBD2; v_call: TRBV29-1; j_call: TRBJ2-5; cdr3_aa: CSVSTSGETQYF; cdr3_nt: TGCAGCGTTTCGACTAGCGGGGAGACCCAGTACTTC
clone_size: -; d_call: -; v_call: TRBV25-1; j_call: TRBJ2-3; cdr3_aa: CASSEYEGLSADTQYF; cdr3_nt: TGTGCCAGCAGTGAATACGAGGGATTAAGCGCAGATACGCAGTATTTT
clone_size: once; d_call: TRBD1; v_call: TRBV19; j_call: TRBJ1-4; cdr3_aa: CASSRQGARNEKLFF; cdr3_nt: TGTGCCAGTAGTAGGCAGGGGGCGCGGAATGAAAAACTGTTTTTT
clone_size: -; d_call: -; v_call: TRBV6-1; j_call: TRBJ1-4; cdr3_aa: CASSEVRVGNEKLFF; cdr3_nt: TGTGCCAGCAGTGAAGTCCGGGTCGGTAATGAAAAACTGTTTTTT
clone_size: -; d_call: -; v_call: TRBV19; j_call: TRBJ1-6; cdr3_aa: CASSIFQNNSPLHF; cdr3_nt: TGTGCCAGTAGTATCTTCCAGAATAATTCACCCCTCCACTTT
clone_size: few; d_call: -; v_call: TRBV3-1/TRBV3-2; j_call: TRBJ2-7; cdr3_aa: CASSQGTINEQYF; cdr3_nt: TGTGCCAGCAGCCAAGGGACTATAAACGAGCAGTACTTC
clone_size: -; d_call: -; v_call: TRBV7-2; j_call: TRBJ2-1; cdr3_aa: CASSLHDTPEQFF; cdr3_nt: TGTGCCAGCAGCTTGCATGACACTCCCGAGCAGTTCTTC
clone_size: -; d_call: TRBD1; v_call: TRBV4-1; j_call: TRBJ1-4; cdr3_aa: CASSQKTGGREKLFF; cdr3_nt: TGCGCCAGCAGCCAAAAGACAGGGGGCAGGGAAAAACTGTTTTTT
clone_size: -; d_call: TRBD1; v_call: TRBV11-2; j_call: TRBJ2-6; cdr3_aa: CASSRTGSGANVLTF; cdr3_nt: TGTGCCAGCAGCCGGACAGGGTCTGGGGCCAACGTCCTGACTTTC
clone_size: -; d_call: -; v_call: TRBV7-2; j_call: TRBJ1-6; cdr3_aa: CASSLDAGSYNSPLHF; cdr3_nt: TGTGCCAGCAGCTTAGACGCAGGGTCCTATAATTCACCCCTCCACTTT
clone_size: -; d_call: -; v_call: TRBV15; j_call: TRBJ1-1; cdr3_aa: CATSRDLAVDTEAFF; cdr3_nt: TGTGCCACCAGCAGAGATCTAGCAGTGGACACTGAAGCTTTCTTT
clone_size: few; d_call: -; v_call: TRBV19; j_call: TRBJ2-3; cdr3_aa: CASRTQGTDTQYF; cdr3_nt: TGTGCCAGTAGGACTCAAGGCACAGATACGCAGTATTTT
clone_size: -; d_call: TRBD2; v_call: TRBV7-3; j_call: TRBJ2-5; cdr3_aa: CASSLVSGGAETQYF; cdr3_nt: TGTGCCAGCAGCTTAGTTAGCGGGGGGGCAGAGACCCAGTACTTC
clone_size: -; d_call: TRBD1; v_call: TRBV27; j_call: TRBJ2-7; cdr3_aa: CASSLTQTGGRHEQYF; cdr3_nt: TGTGCCAGCAGTCTCACCCAGACAGGGGGCAGGCACGAGCAGTACTTC
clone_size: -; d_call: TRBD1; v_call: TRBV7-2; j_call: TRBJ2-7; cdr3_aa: CASSFDRGPSGNEQYF; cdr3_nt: TGTGCCAGCAGCTTTGACAGGGGACCGTCGGGGAACGAGCAGTACTTC
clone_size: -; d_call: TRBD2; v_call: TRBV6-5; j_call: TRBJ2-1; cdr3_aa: CASSYPSGRSGNEQFF; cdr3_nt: TGTGCCAGCAGTTACCCTAGCGGGCGCTCCGGCAATGAGCAGTTCTTC